This T cell receptor beta chain emerged from a study of shared clonotypes between healthy human individuals. Study-wide results and limits: When naive CD4 clonotypes were compared across several donors, 4% to 6.5% were shared.

Notes on this clone: Its antigen is unknown.

Libraries were prepared by immunoSEQ multiplex PCR; TCRdb keeps only in-frame clonotypes and omits some of them. The table shows 2 million to 2.5 million clones, with 85% to 95% occurring only once. A CD45RA+ naive subset and a CD45RA-negative memory subset were split from CD4+ cells. The CDR3 is made up of 14 amino acids. J gave up 1 base and V 4 bases, and 1 base lay outside the gene matches. Germline V gene lookup returns CDR1 MNHNS and CDR2 SASEGT. Sequencing was carried out using naive CD4+ T cells from PBMCs. The subset is: CD45RA+ positively selected. The TCR was taken from a man in his late teens or twenties in good health. Some clones in this sample may be carry-over from other donors' samples. This rearrangement joins TRBV6-1 to TRBJ2-3, with 8 bases fitting TRBD2. CDR3 protein: CASSVGGGTDTQYF. In DNA, the CDR3 is TGTGCCAGCAGTGTCGGGGGGGGCACAGATACGCAGTATTTT.